The sequence of this T cell receptor beta chain was determined in a study of blood T cell repertoires in COVID-19. The assay was immunoSEQ multiplex PCR, and TCRdb's table has in-frame clones only and misses some. The sample lists some 200,000 clones, 90% to 95% occurring once. This clonotype originated in a man aged 25 to 40 with COVID-19, enrolled during active disease. Sequenced sample: peripheral blood.

CDR3 in amino acids: CASSFAGNSNQPQHF. In DNA, the CDR3 is TGTGCCAGCAGTTTCGCAGGGAATAGCAATCAGCCCCAGCATTTT. The rearrangement joins TRBV6-5 to TRBJ1-5; possibly TRBD1 for D (5 bases). V lost 4 bases and J 0 bases, leaving 10 bases between the germline ends. The germline gives CDR1 MNHEY, CDR2 SVGAGI. The CDR3 consists of 15 residues.